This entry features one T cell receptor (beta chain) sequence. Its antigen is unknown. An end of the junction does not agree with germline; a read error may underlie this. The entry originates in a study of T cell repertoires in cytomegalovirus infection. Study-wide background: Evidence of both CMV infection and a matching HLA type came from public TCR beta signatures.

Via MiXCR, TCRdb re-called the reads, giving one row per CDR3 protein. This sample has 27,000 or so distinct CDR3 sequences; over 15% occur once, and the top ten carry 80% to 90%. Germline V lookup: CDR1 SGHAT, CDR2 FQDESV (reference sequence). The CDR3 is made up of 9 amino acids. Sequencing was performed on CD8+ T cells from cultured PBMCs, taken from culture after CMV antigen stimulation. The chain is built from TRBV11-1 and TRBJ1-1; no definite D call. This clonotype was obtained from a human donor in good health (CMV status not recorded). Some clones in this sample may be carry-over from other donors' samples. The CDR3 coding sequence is TGTGCCGGCAGCGAAGCAGCTTTCTTT. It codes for CAGSEAAFF. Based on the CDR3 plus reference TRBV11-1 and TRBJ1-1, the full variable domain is EAEVAQSPRYKITEKSQAVAFWCDPISGHATLYWYRQILGQGPELLVQFQDESVVDDSQLPKDRFSAERLKGVDSTLKIQPAELGDSAMYLCAGSEAAFFGQGTRLTVV.